This T cell receptor beta chain was recovered during a study of breast tumors, draining lymph nodes, adjacent tissues. Whole-study findings and limits: Compared with basal-like, luminal-like tumors shared significantly more repertoire with nontumor tissue.

MiXCR, applied by TCRdb to the multiplex PCR reads, yields one record per CDR3 protein. This table holds more than 250,000 distinct CDR3 sequences, 30% to 35% found once. V lost 6 bases and J lost 5; bases outside the gene matches: 7. Germline assignment: CDR1 SGHRS and CDR2 YFSETQ. CDR3 length: 14 residues. Ten or more counts support this clonotype. Its specificity is not known. Breast cancer patients provided tissue from their axillary draining lymph nodes. The V and J genes are TRBV5-1 and TRBJ2-2, with 7 bases lining up with TRBD1. The sequence came from a female donor with breast cancer. Some clones in this sample may be carry-over from other donors' samples. The sample taken for sequencing was axillary lymph node tissue. Written as DNA, the CDR3 is TGCGCCAGCACCGGGACAGCTCAAACCGGGGAGCTGTTTTTT. Translated: CASTGTAQTGELFF.